The 30 T cell receptor beta chains below were found in one sample sequenced in a study of blood T cell repertoires in COVID-19. Only in-frame clones appear in the TCRdb table, and some are missing; sequencing was by immunoSEQ multiplex PCR. The repertoire holds roughly 120,000 clones, with roughly 88% as singletons. Sequences were obtained from peripheral blood. Receptor source: a woman aged 45-65 years with active or convalescent COVID-19.

The chain is built from TRBV3-1 (or the pseudogene TRBV3-2) and TRBJ2-6, with D possibly TRBD1 on 5 matching bases. CDR3 size: 17 residues. Germline-derived CDR1 and CDR2 are LGHDT and YNNKEL (reference sequence). Trimming took 4 bases from V and 0 from J, leaving 13 bases between them. CDR3 sequence (DNA): TGTGCCAGCAGCCGGACATGGGAAATCTCTGGGGCCAACGTCCTGACTTTC. As protein: CASSRTWEISGANVLTF.

The J gene is TRBJ2-5, the V gene TRBV3-1 (or the pseudogene TRBV3-2); D remains unclear. Germline V gene data show CDR1 as LGHDT and CDR2 as YNNKEL (reference sequence). The V and J ends lost 2 bases and 5 bases respectively, with 15 bases between them. The CDR3 is made up of 15 amino acids. CDR3: CASSQIVAAPETQYF. CDR3 in DNA: TGTGCCAGCAGCCAAATTGTCGCGGCCCCGGAGACCCAGTACTTC.

This chain links TRBV7-2 with TRBJ2-1, with TRBD2 matching over 8 bases. V lost 6 bases to trimming and J lost 13 bases; unmatched junction nucleotides: 11. Germline values: CDR1 SGHTA, CDR2 FQGNSA. The CDR3 has 13 residues. CDR3 DNA sequence: TGTGCCAGCAGTCAAAAGGCTACTAGCGGACAGTTCTTC. Its protein is CASSQKATSGQFF. The complete variable domain, with remaining parts taken from reference TRBV7-2 and TRBJ2-1, reads GAGVSQSPSNKVTEKGKDVELRCDPISGHTALYWYRQSLGQGLEFLIYFQGNSAPDKSGLPSDRFSAERTGGSVSTLTIQRTQQEDSAVYLCASSQKATSGQFFGPGTRLTVL.

V and J are TRBV6-5 and TRBJ2-7; 10 bases agree with TRBD2. The CDR3 has 15 amino acids. Trimming cost V 2 bases and J 5 bases; bases outside gene matches: 6. Germline CDR1 reads MNHEY; CDR2 reads SVGAGI. The CDR3 here is CASSYAPAGGNEQYF. In nucleotides, the CDR3 is TGTGCCAGCAGTTACGCCCCAGCGGGAGGGAACGAGCAGTACTTC.

The CDR3 reads CASSDVGGTGEWEQYF. The CDR3 coding sequence is TGTGCCAGCAGTGACGTCGGAGGGACGGGCGAATGGGAGCAGTACTTC. The chain carries TRBV2 and TRBJ2-7; D is perhaps TRBD2 (6 bases). The V end was cut by 3 bases, the J end by 7 bases, with 22 bases between. Germline V gives CDR1 SNHLY, CDR2 FYNNEI. The CDR3 has 16 amino acids.

The V and J genes are TRBV7-2 and TRBJ2-7, with 7 positions matching TRBD2. CDR1 and CDR2 (germline): SGHTA, FQGNSA. V gave up 4 bases and J gave up 5 bases; unmatched junction bases: 5. The CDR3 contains 13 residues. The CDR3: CASSYGTKDEQYF. DNA of the CDR3: TGTGCCAGCAGCTACGGGACTAAAGACGAGCAGTACTTC.

This sequence joins TRBV6-5 and TRBJ1-3; D gene ambiguous. Germline V gene lookup returns CDR1 MNHEY and CDR2 SVGAGI. The CDR3 loop spans 15 amino acids. The V end lost 2 bases, the J end lost 2 bases, and 10 bases lay between the germline ends. CDR3 region: CASSYTRQTGNTIYF. The CDR3 DNA sequence: TGTGCCAGCAGTTACACACGACAAACTGGAAACACCATATATTTT.

The chain links TRBV10-3 to TRBJ2-3; 10 bases are shared with TRBD2. V gave up 0 bases and J gave up 4 bases; unmatched junction bases: 4. CDR3 length equals 16 residues. Germline V gene lookup returns CDR1 ENHRY and CDR2 SYGVKD. Here the CDR3 DNA reads TGTGCCATCAGTGAGTCGTCTAGCGGGAGCCCAGATACGCAGTATTTT. It codes for CAISESSSGSPDTQYF.

This clone showed up just a few times. The gene calls are TRBV7-9 and TRBJ1-2; 8 bases match TRBD1. Germline V gene data show CDR1 as SEHNR and CDR2 as FQNEAQ (reference sequence). Trimming took 3 bases from V and 6 from J; bases not matched to a gene: 9. The CDR3 is 15 residues long. The CDR3 DNA reads as TGTGCCAGCAGCTTCTCAGGGGGCGGGCGTGATGGCTACACCTTC. It is translated as CASSFSGGGRDGYTF.

This clone has just a few counts. The chain joins TRBV7-8 to TRBJ1-3; D is unclear. CDR1 is SGHVS, CDR2 FQNEAQ, per germline. Trimming left V 3 bases short and J 0 bases short, with 15 bases between. The length of the CDR3 is 17 residues. The CDR3: CASSLTVRPSSGNTIYF. Written as DNA, the CDR3 is TGTGCCAGCAGCTTGACCGTCAGGCCGAGCTCTGGAAACACCATATATTTT. Filled out from reference TRBV7-8 and TRBJ1-3, the complete variable domain reads GAGVSQSPRYKVAKRGQDVALRCDPISGHVSLFWYQQALGQGPEFLTYFQNEAQLDKSGLPSDRFFAERPEGSVSTLKIQRTQQEDSAVYLCASSLTVRPSSGNTIYFGEGSWLTVV.

The CDR3 loop is CASSGGLSYEQYF. CDR3 sequence (DNA): TGTGCCAGCTCAGGCGGATTATCCTACGAGCAGTACTTC. The chain joins TRBV18 to TRBJ2-7; D uncertain. V lost 5 bases, J lost 1 base, and 9 bases lay in between. The CDR3 totals 13 residues. Germline V lookup: CDR1 KGHSH, CDR2 LQKENI. Filled out from reference TRBV18 and TRBJ2-7, the complete variable domain reads NAGVMQNPRHLVRRRGQEARLRCSPMKGHSHVYWYRQLPEEGLKFMVYLQKENIIDESGMPKERFSAEFPKEGPSILRIQQVVRGDSAAYFCASSGGLSYEQYFGPGTRLTVT.

The chain combines TRBV18 with TRBJ1-5, with 8 bases that match TRBD1. CDR3 length equals 15 residues. V was pared by 5 bases and J by 4 bases, with 7 bases of the junction left unmatched. From germline, CDR1 is KGHSH and CDR2 LQKENI. CDR3 amino acids: CASSVGQGSNQPQHF. CDR3 DNA sequence: TGTGCCAGCTCAGTCGGACAGGGATCGAATCAGCCCCAGCATTTT.

V gene TRBV7-9 combines with J gene TRBJ1-2; D may be TRBD1 (6 bases). The CDR3 is 15 residues long. Trimming shortened V by 4 bases and J by 3 bases, and 15 bases separated the two germline ends. Per germline, CDR1 SEHNR and CDR2 FQNEAQ (reference sequence). DNA of the CDR3: TGTGCCAGCAGCTCCTCCGTTCGGACAGACTATGGCTACACCTTC. This codes for CASSSSVRTDYGYTF.

The chain employs TRBV6-5 and TRBJ1-2; D is uncertain. Germline V gene sequence: CDR1 MNHEY, CDR2 SVGAGI. Trimming took off 1 base at V and 2 bases at J, with 8 bases between the two ends. This CDR3 is built from 14 residues. CDR3 in amino acids: CASSYLNRNYGYTF. The CDR3 DNA reads as TGTGCCAGCAGTTACTTGAACAGAAACTATGGCTACACCTTC.

The rearrangement joins TRBV7-2 to TRBJ1-4; 10 nucleotides agree with TRBD1. This CDR3 has 16 residues. V dropped 5 bases and J dropped 4; count of bases not matched to a gene: 7. CDR1 is SGHTA and CDR2 is FQGNSA in the germline V gene. The CDR3 is CASSTTGGLNNEKLFF. The CDR3 DNA is TGTGCCAGCAGCACGACAGGGGGCTTAAATAATGAAAAACTGTTTTTT.

The V and J genes are TRBV11-1 and TRBJ2-3, with 7 positions matching TRBD2. Germline loops: CDR1 SGHAT, CDR2 FQDESV (reference sequence). This CDR3 is built from 15 residues. Trimming at V came to 5 bases and at J to 7 bases, leaving 12 bases not matched to a gene. DNA of the CDR3: TGTGCCAGCAGCCCCCTTGGGGGGGAGGGGAATACGCAGTATTTT. This encodes CASSPLGGEGNTQYF.

J is TRBJ2-3 and V is TRBV19; the match to TRBD2 covers 10 bases. The germline V gene encodes CDR1 LNHDA and CDR2 SQIVND (reference sequence). The CDR3 has 14 residues. With 10 bases clipped from V and 3 bases from J, the junction kept 7 bases outside the gene matches. The CDR3 loop reads CATKGLASTDTQYF. The CDR3 DNA sequence: TGTGCCACTAAGGGACTAGCGAGTACAGATACGCAGTATTTT.

The chain carries TRBV15 and TRBJ2-2; 8 bases match TRBD2. This CDR3 has 17 amino acids. Germline CDR1 reads LNHNV; CDR2 reads YYDKDF (reference sequence). V was clipped by 0 bases and J by 7 bases; unmatched bases: 10. In DNA, the CDR3 is TGTGCCACCAGCAGAGATCTGAGCGGGAGCTATGGCGGGGAGCTGTTTTTT. Translating it yields CATSRDLSGSYGGELFF.

In this sample, this clone turned up a few times. The chain joins TRBV27 to TRBJ2-7, with TRBD1 as a possible D gene (6 bases). V was cut by 5 bases and J by 1 base, with 15 bases left in between. Germline CDR1 reads MNHEY; CDR2 reads SMNVEV (reference sequence). The CDR3 covers 15 residues. The DNA of the CDR3 is TGTGCCAGCAGTCGGTACTTCAGGGGTTCCTACGAGCAGTACTTC. Its translation is CASSRYFRGSYEQYF.

The rearrangement uses TRBV5-1 and TRBJ2-5; D gene unclear. Germline V CDR1 and CDR2: SGHRS, YFSETQ. The CDR3 runs to 15 residues. Trimming shortened V by 1 base and J by 5 bases, and 15 bases separated the two germline ends. The CDR3 loop is CASSLRPGIRETQYF. The CDR3 nucleotides read TGCGCCAGCAGCTTGAGGCCAGGAATAAGGGAGACCCAGTACTTC.

The chain carries TRBV28 and TRBJ2-7; D possibly corresponds to TRBD2 (6 bases). CDR3 length: 14 residues. Trimming pared 6 bases from V and 2 bases from J, leaving 14 bases between. Germline CDR1 is MDHEN and CDR2 is SYDVKM. The CDR3 here is CASSPPSVTYEQYF. CDR3 nucleotides: TGTGCCAGCAGCCCCCCTAGCGTAACCTACGAGCAGTACTTC.

V is TRBV18 and J is TRBJ2-7; TRBD2 is a possible D gene (6 bases). From germline, CDR1 is KGHSH and CDR2 LQKENI. The V end was cut by 6 bases, the J end by 0 bases, with 15 bases between. The CDR3 covers 15 residues. CDR3 residues: CASSLGTAISYEQYF. DNA for the CDR3: TGTGCCAGCTCTCTGGGGACTGCTATCTCCTACGAGCAGTACTTC.

This chain connects TRBV2 to TRBJ2-5; a possible D gene is TRBD1 (5 bases). Trimming removed 7 bases from V and 5 bases from J, with 23 bases in between. The CDR3 loop spans 16 amino acids. Germline V CDR1 and CDR2: SNHLY, FYNNEI. The CDR3: CASTLIRSAGSETQYF. Written as DNA, the CDR3 is TGTGCCAGCACTCTCATTCGATCGGCAGGGTCCGAGACCCAGTACTTC.

The chain has TRBV19 and TRBJ2-6; D call uncertain. The V and J ends lost 2 bases and 1 base respectively, with 9 bases between them. The CDR3 contains 16 residues. Germline CDR1 reads LNHDA; CDR2 reads SQIVND (reference sequence). The CDR3 region is CASSILPGSGANVLTF. The CDR3 nucleotides read TGTGCCAGTAGTATACTTCCGGGTTCTGGGGCCAACGTCCTGACTTTC.

The rearrangement links TRBV6-5 to TRBJ1-1, with D maybe TRBD1 (5 bases). Between the trimmed V and J ends, which lost 10 bases and 0 bases, there was a span of 12 bases. The CDR3 extends over 13 amino acids. The V gene's germline CDR1 is MNHEY and CDR2 SVGAGI. CDR3 nucleotides: TGTGCCACCCGACAGTACATGAACACTGAAGCTTTCTTT. Its protein product is CATRQYMNTEAFF.

This sequence joins TRBV4-1 and TRBJ1-1; D unresolved. This CDR3 comprises 14 residues. CDR1 MGHRA and CDR2 YSYEKL come from the germline V gene. The V gene lost 4 bases and the J gene lost 2 bases, with 11 bases spanning the gap. CDR3 DNA sequence: TGCGCCAGCAGCCGAGAGAGACAAAACACTGAAGCTTTCTTT. It yields the protein CASSRERQNTEAFF.

V is TRBV28 and J is TRBJ1-5; 8 bases match TRBD1. Trimming at V came to 5 bases and at J to 2 bases, leaving 8 bases not matched to a gene. Germline CDR1 is MDHEN and CDR2 is SYDVKM. CDR3 length: 16 amino acids. Here the CDR3 DNA reads TGTGCCAGCAGTGGACAGGGCCCTTGGGGCAATCAGCCCCAGCATTTT. It specifies CASSGQGPWGNQPQHF.

The chain recombines TRBV6-2 or TRBV6-3 with TRBJ2-2; 15 bases match TRBD2. The V gene end was trimmed by 2 bases and the J gene end by 5 bases; junction bases not matched to a gene: 6. This CDR3 has 18 residues. Germline CDR1 is MNHEY and CDR2 is SVGEGT. The CDR3 DNA follows: TGTGCCAGCAGTTACGGGACTAGCGGGAGGTTGGCTACCGGGGAGCTGTTTTTT. Translated: CASSYGTSGRLATGELFF.

This rearrangement joins TRBV10-3 to TRBJ2-3, with 7 nucleotides matching TRBD2. This CDR3 has 16 residues. Germline CDR1 ENHRY, CDR2 SYGVKD. J was trimmed by 2 bases and V by 5 bases; bases with no gene match: 10. The DNA for the CDR3 is TGTGCCATCAGTACCGTTAGCGGGTCGACCACAGATACGCAGTATTTT. This encodes CAISTVSGSTTDTQYF.

The genes are TRBV1 and TRBJ1-2; the table's D call, TRBD1, has no DNA check behind it. TRBV1 is labeled a pseudogene. The CDR3 is 14 residues long. The CDR3 spells CTSSQADRRLSYTF. CDR3 nucleotide sequence: TGCACCAGCAGCCAAGCCGACAGGCGACTGAGCTACACCTTC.